This T cell receptor (beta chain) came from a study of CD8 T cells in ankylosing spondylitis. Study findings and constraints: The study looked at matched synovial fluid samples from ankylosing spondylitis patients. Disease-linked clones were reported to be significantly enriched there. What seemed typical of ankylosing spondylitis blood was a TCR beta motif built from 8 or 9 highly homologous variants.

TCRdb analysed the 5' RACE reads with MiXCR anew, one entry per CDR3 protein. The sample records 150,000 to 200,000 distinct CDR3 sequences, about 18% being singletons. This clonotype has at least ten counts. What it binds is unknown. Germline V gene data show CDR1 as SGHAT and CDR2 as FQNNGV. V gave up 2 bases and J gave up 0 bases; unmatched junction bases: 3. This CDR3 has 16 amino acids. The sequence was obtained from a male donor under 30 with ankylosing spondylitis or in good health (not recorded which). The sequenced sample consisted of blood, either unsorted or a sorted T cell fraction (not recorded which). The chain links TRBV11-2 to TRBJ2-4; 8 nucleotides align to TRBD1. The CDR3 loop is CASSLRQGLAKNIQYF. The DNA for the CDR3 is TGTGCCAGCAGCTTACGACAGGGGCTAGCCAAAAACATTCAGTACTTC.